This paragraph covers one TCR beta chain sequence. The antigen remains unidentified. This sample was included in a study of blood T cells in healthy people across ages. V trimming: 6 bases; J trimming: 4 bases; junction bases outside the gene matches: 8. The CDR3 runs 14 residues. The study, taken as a whole, reports: Both naive CD4+ cell counts and diversity were greater in long-lived donors than in aged donors.

For the second PCR, which ran for about 7 to 11 cycles, a sample-barcoded 5' primer and a J-beta primer mix were used. Carrying 12 random nucleotides, a template-switch adaptor labeled each individual cDNA molecule. TCRdb processed the 5' RACE reads anew with MiXCR; each CDR3 protein has one entry. The data hold about 640,000 distinct CDR3 sequences, with 58% observed a single time. This TCR came from a man in his fifties or sixties in good health. J is TRBJ1-1 and V is TRBV12-3 or TRBV12-4; the match to TRBD1 covers 7 bases. Sequenced sample: blood. The CDR3 coding sequence is TGTGCCAGCAGACAAGACAGGGAGGGCACTGAAGCTTTCTTT. It yields the protein CASRQDREGTEAFF.